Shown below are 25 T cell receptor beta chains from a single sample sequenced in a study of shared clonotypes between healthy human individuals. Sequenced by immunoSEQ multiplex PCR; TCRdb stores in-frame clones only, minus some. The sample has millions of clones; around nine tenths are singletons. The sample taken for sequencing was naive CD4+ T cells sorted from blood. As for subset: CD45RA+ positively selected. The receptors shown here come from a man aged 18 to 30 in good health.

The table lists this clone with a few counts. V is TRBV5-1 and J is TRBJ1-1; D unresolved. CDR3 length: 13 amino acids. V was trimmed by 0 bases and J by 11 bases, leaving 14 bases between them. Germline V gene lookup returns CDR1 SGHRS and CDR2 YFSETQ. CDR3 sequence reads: CASSLVTSPGAFF. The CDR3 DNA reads TGCGCCAGCAGCTTGGTTACCAGTCCTGGGGCTTTCTTT.

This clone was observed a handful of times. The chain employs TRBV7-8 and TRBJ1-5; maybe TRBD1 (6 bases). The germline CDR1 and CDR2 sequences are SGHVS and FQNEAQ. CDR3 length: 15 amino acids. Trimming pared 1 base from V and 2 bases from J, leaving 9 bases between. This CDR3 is CASSLDRVGNQPQHF. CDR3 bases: TGTGCCAGCAGCTTAGACAGGGTAGGCAATCAGCCCCAGCATTTT.

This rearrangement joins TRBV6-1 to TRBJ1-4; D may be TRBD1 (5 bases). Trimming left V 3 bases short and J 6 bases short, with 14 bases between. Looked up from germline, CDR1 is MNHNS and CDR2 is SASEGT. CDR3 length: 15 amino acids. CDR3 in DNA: TGTGCCAGCAGTGAGGGGGGTTTAGGGGATGAAAAACTGTTTTTT. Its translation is CASSEGGLGDEKLFF.

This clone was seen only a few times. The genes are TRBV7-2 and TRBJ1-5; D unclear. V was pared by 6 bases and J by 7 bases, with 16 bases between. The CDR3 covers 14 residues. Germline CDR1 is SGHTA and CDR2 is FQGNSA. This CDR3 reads CASSLAWEIQPQHF. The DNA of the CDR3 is TGTGCCAGCAGTCTAGCTTGGGAAATCCAGCCCCAGCATTTT.

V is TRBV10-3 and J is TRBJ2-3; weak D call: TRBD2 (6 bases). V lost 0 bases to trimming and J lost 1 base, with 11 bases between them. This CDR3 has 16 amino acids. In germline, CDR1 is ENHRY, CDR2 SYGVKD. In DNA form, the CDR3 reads TGTGCCATCAGTGAGTCGACGGGAGCGGGCACAGATACGCAGTATTTT. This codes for CAISESTGAGTDTQYF.

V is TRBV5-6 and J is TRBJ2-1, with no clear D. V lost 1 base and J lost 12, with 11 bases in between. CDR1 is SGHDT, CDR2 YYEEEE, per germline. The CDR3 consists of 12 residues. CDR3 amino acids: CASSLMEKLQFF. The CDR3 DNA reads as TGTGCCAGCAGCTTGATGGAGAAGCTGCAGTTCTTC.

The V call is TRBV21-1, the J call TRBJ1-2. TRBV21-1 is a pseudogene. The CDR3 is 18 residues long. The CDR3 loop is CASSNGHGGPLTNYGYTF. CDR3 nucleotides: TGTGCCAGCAGCAATGGGCATGGCGGACCCTTAACTAACTATGGCTACACCTTC.

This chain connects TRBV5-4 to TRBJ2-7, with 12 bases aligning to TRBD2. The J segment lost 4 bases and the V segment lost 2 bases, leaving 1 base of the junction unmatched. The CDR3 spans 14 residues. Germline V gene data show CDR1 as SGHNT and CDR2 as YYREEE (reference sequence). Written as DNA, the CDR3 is TGTGCCAGCAGCTTTGGGACTAGCGGGTACGAGCAGTACTTC. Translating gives CASSFGTSGYEQYF.

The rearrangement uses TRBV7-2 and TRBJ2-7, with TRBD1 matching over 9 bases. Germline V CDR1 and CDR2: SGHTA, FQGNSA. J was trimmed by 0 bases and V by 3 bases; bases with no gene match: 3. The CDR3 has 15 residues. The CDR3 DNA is TGTGCCAGCAGCTTCCAGACAGGGGGCTCCTACGAGCAGTACTTC. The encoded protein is CASSFQTGGSYEQYF.

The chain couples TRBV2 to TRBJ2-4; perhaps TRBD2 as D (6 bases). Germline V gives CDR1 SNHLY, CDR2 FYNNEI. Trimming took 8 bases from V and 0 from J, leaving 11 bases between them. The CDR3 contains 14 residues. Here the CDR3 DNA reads TGTGCCAGCGGGACTGAACCAGCCAAAAACATTCAGTACTTC. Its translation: CASGTEPAKNIQYF.

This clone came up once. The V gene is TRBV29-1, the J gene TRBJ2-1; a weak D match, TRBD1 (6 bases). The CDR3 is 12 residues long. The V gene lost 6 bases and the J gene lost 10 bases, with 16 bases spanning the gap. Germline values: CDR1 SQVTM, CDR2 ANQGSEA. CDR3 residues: CSVDPYRVEQFF. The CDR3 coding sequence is TGCAGCGTGGATCCGTACAGGGTCGAGCAGTTCTTC.

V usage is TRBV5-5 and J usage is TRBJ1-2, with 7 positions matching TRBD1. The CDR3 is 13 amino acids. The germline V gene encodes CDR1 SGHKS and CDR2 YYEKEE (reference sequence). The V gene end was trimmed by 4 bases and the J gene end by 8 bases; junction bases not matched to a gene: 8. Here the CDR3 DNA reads TGTGCCAGCAGCGTCGACAGGGACTGGGGCTACACCTTC. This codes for CASSVDRDWGYTF.

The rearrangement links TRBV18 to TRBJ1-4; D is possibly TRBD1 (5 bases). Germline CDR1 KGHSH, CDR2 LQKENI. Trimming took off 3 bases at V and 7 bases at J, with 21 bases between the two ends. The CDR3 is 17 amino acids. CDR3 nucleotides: TGTGCCAGCTCACCTCTCGTCGGGGCGATAGGGAGTGAAAAACTGTTTTTT. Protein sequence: CASSPLVGAIGSEKLFF.

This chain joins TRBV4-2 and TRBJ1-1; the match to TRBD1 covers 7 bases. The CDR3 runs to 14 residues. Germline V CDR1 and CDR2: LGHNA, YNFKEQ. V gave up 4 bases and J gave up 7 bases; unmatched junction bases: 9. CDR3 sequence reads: CASSRPEQGIEAFF. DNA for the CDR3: TGTGCCAGCAGCCGGCCGGAACAGGGGATTGAAGCTTTCTTT.

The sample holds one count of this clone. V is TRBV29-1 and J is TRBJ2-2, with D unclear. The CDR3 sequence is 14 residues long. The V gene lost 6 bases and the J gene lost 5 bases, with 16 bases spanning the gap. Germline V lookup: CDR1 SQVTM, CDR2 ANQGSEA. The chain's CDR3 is CSVGRSLGTGELFF. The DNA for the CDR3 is TGCAGCGTCGGTCGATCCCTGGGGACCGGGGAGCTGTTTTTT.

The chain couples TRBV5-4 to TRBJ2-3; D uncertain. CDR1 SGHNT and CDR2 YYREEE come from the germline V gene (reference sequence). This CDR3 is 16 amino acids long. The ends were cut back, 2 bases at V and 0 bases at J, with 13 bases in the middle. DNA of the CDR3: TGTGCCAGCAGCTTTTACCGATACTCTAGCACAGATACGCAGTATTTT. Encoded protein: CASSFYRYSSTDTQYF.

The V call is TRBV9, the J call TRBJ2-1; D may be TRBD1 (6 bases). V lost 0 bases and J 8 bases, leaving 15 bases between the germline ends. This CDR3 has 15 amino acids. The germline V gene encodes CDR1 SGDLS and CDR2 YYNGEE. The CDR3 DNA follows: TGTGCCAGCAGCGTAGTTGGGACAACGCGCGATGAGCAGTTCTTC. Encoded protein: CASSVVGTTRDEQFF.

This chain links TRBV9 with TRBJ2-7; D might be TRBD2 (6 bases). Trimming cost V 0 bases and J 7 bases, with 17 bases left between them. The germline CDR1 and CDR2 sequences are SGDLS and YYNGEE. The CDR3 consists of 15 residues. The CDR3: CASSVEISGMREQYF. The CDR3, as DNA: TGTGCCAGCAGCGTAGAAATTAGCGGAATGAGGGAGCAGTACTTC.

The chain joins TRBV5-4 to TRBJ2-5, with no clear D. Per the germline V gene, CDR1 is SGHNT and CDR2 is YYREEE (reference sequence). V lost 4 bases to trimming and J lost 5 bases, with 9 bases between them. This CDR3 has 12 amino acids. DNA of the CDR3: TGTGCCAGCAGCAGCATGGGGGAGACCCAGTACTTC. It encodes CASSSMGETQYF.

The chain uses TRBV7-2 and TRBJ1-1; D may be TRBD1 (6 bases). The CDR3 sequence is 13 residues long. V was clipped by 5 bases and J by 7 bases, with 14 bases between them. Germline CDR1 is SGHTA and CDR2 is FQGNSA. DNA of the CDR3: TGTGCCAGCAGCCTACTAACAGGGCTTGAAGCTTTCTTT. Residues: CASSLLTGLEAFF.

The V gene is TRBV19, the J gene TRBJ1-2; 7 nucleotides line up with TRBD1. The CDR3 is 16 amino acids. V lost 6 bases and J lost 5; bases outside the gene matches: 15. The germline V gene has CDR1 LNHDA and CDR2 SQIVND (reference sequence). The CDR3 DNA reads TGTGCCAGTAGCCCCGGGCAGGACAGGAGCCTATATGGCTACACCTTC. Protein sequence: CASSPGQDRSLYGYTF. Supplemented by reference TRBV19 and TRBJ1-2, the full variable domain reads DGGITQSPKYLFRKEGQNVTLSCEQNLNHDAMYWYRQDPGQGLRLIYYSQIVNDFQKGDIAEGYSVSREKKESFPLTVTSAQKNPTAFYLCASSPGQDRSLYGYTFGSGTRLTVV.

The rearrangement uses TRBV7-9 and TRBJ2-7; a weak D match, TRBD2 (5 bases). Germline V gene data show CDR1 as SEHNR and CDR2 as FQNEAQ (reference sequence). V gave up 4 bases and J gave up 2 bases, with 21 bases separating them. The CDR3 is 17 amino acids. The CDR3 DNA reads TGTGCCAGCAGCTCGAATATGCGATCAGACTACACCTACGAGCAGTACTTC. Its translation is CASSSNMRSDYTYEQYF.

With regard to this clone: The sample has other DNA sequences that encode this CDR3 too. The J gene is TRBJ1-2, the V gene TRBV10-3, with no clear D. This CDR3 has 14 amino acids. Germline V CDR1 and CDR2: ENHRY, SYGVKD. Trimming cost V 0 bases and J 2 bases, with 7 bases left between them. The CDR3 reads CAISESRSNYGYTF. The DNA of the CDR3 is TGTGCCATCAGTGAGTCACGATCCAACTATGGCTACACCTTC.

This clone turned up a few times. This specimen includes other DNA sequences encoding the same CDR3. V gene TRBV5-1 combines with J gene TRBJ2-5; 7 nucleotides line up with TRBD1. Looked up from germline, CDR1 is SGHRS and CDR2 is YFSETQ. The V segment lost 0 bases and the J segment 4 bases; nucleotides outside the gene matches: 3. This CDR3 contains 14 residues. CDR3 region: CASSLGQGGETQYF. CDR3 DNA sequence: TGCGCCAGCAGCTTGGGACAGGGTGGAGAGACCCAGTACTTC.

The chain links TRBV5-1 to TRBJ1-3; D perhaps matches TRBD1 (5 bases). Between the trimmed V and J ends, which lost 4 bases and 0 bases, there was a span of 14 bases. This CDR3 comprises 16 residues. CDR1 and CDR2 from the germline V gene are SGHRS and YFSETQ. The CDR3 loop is CASSAPGGTSGNTIYF. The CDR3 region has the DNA TGCGCCAGCAGCGCGCCGGGGGGGACCTCTGGAAACACCATATATTTT.